Sequencing of this T cell receptor beta chain was carried out in a study of blood T cell repertoires in COVID-19. Study-wide context: The United States, Italy and Spain supplied acute and convalescent COVID-19 samples.

Trimming left V 2 bases short and J 1 base short, with 15 bases between. The CDR3 is 16 residues long. CDR1 and CDR2 (germline): SGDLS, YYNGEE. Per the authors' pipeline: Amplification with reference gene primers provided the estimates of nucleated cell counts. Assay: immunoSEQ multiplex PCR; the TCRdb copy retains only in-frame clones and omits some. For V, J and clone size, that table is used; D and trimming come from the DNA. The data show just over 650,000 clones, with approximately 90% seen just once and about 0.26% held by the top ten. The specimen was peripheral blood. The clonotype was recovered from a woman aged 18-30 years with acute or convalescent COVID-19. The V call is TRBV9, the J call TRBJ1-1, with D possibly being TRBD1 (5 bases). CDR3: CASSVDPGFSNTEAFF. In DNA form, the CDR3 reads TGTGCCAGCAGCGTCGACCCAGGGTTTTCGAACACTGAAGCTTTCTTT.